This is a list of T cell receptor beta chains from one sample in a study of response to subunit inactivated influenza vaccine. TCRdb passed the RT-PCR reads through MiXCR, listing each CDR3 protein once. The data show approximately 530,000 distinct CDR3 sequences, with about 7.2% seen just once and approximately 14% held by the top ten. The sample here was PBMCs from blood, taken about 23 months after vaccination. The receptors derive from a man aged 50 to 75 who received an inactivated influenza vaccine. Each CDR3 is given with its conserved first and last residue. The order of the fields is D gene, J gene, V gene, clone size, CDR3 DNA, CDR3 protein. The D gene is left open where the match is weak. A row's size may be missing; if present it is once, few, many or a size class.

.,TRBJ2-2,TRBV20-1,.,TGCAGTGCTAGAGAGGGTGGAAACACCGGGGAGCTGTTTTTT,CSAREGGNTGELFF
TRBD1,TRBJ1-5,TRBV12-3/TRBV12-4,many,TGTGCCAGCAGTTCCGGACAGGGTCGTCAGCCCCAGCATTTT,CASSSGQGRQPQHF
TRBD1,TRBJ2-2,TRBV9,few,TGTGCCAGCAGCGTCACACCGGGACAGGGGTCGTTCACCGGGGAGCTGTTTTTT,CASSVTPGQGSFTGELFF
.,TRBJ1-3,TRBV7-9,.,TGTGCCAGCAGCTTTTGGACCGGGGCCGCCGGAGACACCATATATTTT,CASSFWTGAAGDTIYF
.,TRBJ1-2,TRBV15,few,TGTGCCACCAGCAGGGATATCGTTAACTATGGCTACACCTTC,CATSRDIVNYGYTF
TRBD1,TRBJ1-1,TRBV5-1,.,TGCGCCAGCAGCTCTACGGGACAGGGGATGAACACTGAAGCTTTCTTT,CASSSTGQGMNTEAFF
.,TRBJ2-2,TRBV9,many,TGTGCCAGCAGCGTAGGGATCGGCGGAAGGGGGAACACCGGGGAGCTGTTTTTT,CASSVGIGGRGNTGELFF
.,TRBJ2-1,TRBV29-1,.,TGCAGCGTTGAAAAGGGCTTCTACAATGAGCAGTTCTTC,CSVEKGFYNEQFF
.,TRBJ1-3,TRBV29-1,many,TGCAGCGTTGAAACGAGGAGAAGGGCGAACACCATATATTTT,CSVETRRRANTIYF
.,TRBJ1-1,TRBV18,few,TGTGCCAGCGAGGCGGGGGGCGCGGGTGAAGCTTTCTTT,CASEAGGAGEAFF
TRBD2,TRBJ2-3,TRBV5-1,few,TGCGCCAGCAGGGGACTAGGAGCTGGCACAGATACGCAGTATTTT,CASRGLGAGTDTQYF
.,TRBJ2-2,TRBV5-1,few,TGCGCCAGCAGCTTGATCTGCAGGGTCCGAACCGGGGAGCTGTTTTTT,CASSLICRVRTGELFF
TRBD2,TRBJ2-1,TRBV5-1,many,TGCGCCAGCAGCTCTGCCTTCGGTGGGGGGGACAATGAGCAGTTCTTC,CASSSAFGGGDNEQFF
TRBD1,TRBJ1-5,TRBV3-1,few,TGTGCCAGCAGCCAAGGCGACAGGGCTCTTTATAGCAATCAGCCCCAGCATTTT,CASSQGDRALYSNQPQHF
.,TRBJ2-4,TRBV6-5,few,TGTGCCAGCAGTTACGTAGGCCGGACTGGGAACATTCAGTACTTC,CASSYVGRTGNIQYF
.,TRBJ2-3,TRBV5-4,.,TGTGCCAGCAGCCTTCCATCAGATACGCAGTTTTTT,CASSLPSDTQFF
TRBD1,TRBJ2-2,TRBV11-2,.,TGTGCCAGCAGCTTATCTTGGACAGGTGCTGTCACCGGGGAGCTGTTTTTT,CASSLSWTGAVTGELFF
TRBD2,TRBJ2-7,TRBV9,many,TGTGCCAGCAGCGTAGGACTAGCCCAATCCTACGAGCAGTACTTC,CASSVGLAQSYEQYF
.,TRBJ2-1,TRBV20-1,.,TGCAGTGCTAGAGATGGGACCCGGCAGTTCTTC,CSARDGTRQFF
.,TRBJ2-1,TRBV6-5,few,TGTGCCAGCAGTTACTCCAGGTTCAATGAGCAGTTCTTC,CASSYSRFNEQFF
.,TRBJ2-4,TRBV7-9,.,TGTGCCAGCAGCTTAGAACAGAAAAACATTCAGTACTTC,CASSLEQKNIQYF
.,TRBJ2-1,TRBV7-3,few,TGTGCCAGCAGCTTAATTGGTCTCGATGATGAGCAGTTCTTC,CASSLIGLDDEQFF
TRBD1,TRBJ2-3,TRBV7-9,many,TGTGCCAGCAGCAAATATCAGGGGGCGAGCACAGATACGCAGTATTTT,CASSKYQGASTDTQYF
.,TRBJ2-1,TRBV11-1,many,TGTGCCAGCAGCTTAGAGACCTATTCCCGAATAAGACACAATGAGCAGTTCTTC,CASSLETYSRIRHNEQFF
.,TRBJ2-1,TRBV7-2,.,TGTGCCAGCAGCCTGCTTGGGACATCCGACGGGGGTGAGCAGTTCTTC,CASSLLGTSDGGEQFF
TRBD1,TRBJ1-5,TRBV7-8,many,TGTGCCAGCAGACGACAGGGGGCGAATCAGCCCCAGCATTTT,CASRRQGANQPQHF
TRBD2,TRBJ2-3,TRBV7-6,many,TGTGCCAGCAGCGTCGGGGGGGCCTATTTCCCGGGGGATACGCAGTATTTT,CASSVGGAYFPGDTQYF
TRBD1,TRBJ2-5,TRBV12-3/TRBV12-4,few,TGTGCCAGCAGTCACTTAGACAGGGCTGAGACCCAGTACTTC,CASSHLDRAETQYF
TRBD2,TRBJ2-2,TRBV27,many,TGTGCCAGCAGGAAGGCACTAGCGGGAGGTCCCGGGGAGCTGTTTTTT,CASRKALAGGPGELFF